One sample yielded the 11 T cell receptor beta chains listed below, sequenced in a study of metastatic and nonmetastatic thyroid tumors. There were no patients who had received any treatment before thyroid surgery. MiXCR reprocessed the PCR reads for TCRdb. The table shows some 50,000 clones, with 22% occurring only once. Source material: blood. Every receptor here comes from a male donor with papillary thyroid cancer or a benign thyroid nodule (not recorded which). Some clones in this sample may be carry-over from other donors' samples.

The V call is TRBV5-4, the J call TRBJ1-3; D is possibly TRBD1 (5 bases). Trimming took 4 bases from V and 0 from J, leaving 11 bases between them. Per germline, CDR1 SGHNT and CDR2 YYREEE (reference sequence). The CDR3 sequence is 15 residues long. The CDR3 is CASSRDGVSGNTIYF. The CDR3, as DNA: TGTGCCAGCAGCCGGGACGGGGTCTCTGGAAACACCATATATTTT.

This clone was recorded at least ten times. This chain joins TRBV6-2 or TRBV6-3 and TRBJ2-1; TRBD2 matches 8 bases. Germline CDR1 and CDR2: MNHEY and SVGEGT. The CDR3 extends over 18 amino acids. With V trimmed by 5 bases and J by 4 bases, 16 bases remained unmatched. Here the CDR3 DNA reads TGTGCCAGCAGTCCCTCGGGACTAGTCCTGATAGGTTACAATGAGCAGTTCTTC. The encoded protein is CASSPSGLVLIGYNEQFF.

This clone was seen at least ten times. The rearrangement uses TRBV30 and TRBJ2-5, with a tentative D call TRBD1 (6 bases). Germline V lookup: CDR1 GTSNPN, CDR2 SVGIG (reference sequence). V shed 2 bases and J shed 5 bases, with 9 bases lying between them. There are 12 residues in the CDR3. CDR3 DNA sequence: TGTGCCTGGAGTAACAGGGAGGAGACCCAGTACTTC. Residues: CAWSNREETQYF.

This clone has a count of ten or more. The chain has TRBV7-2 and TRBJ2-5; weak D call: TRBD1 (8 bases). The ends were cut back, 5 bases at V and 2 bases at J, with 15 bases in the middle. In germline, CDR1 is SGHTA, CDR2 FQGNSA. The CDR3 sequence is 15 residues long. CDR3 amino acids: CASSRGQGGQETQYF. The CDR3 DNA reads TGTGCCAGCAGCCGCGGACAGGGAGGGCAAGAGACCCAGTACTTC.

This clone has ten or more counts. The chain employs TRBV6-5 and TRBJ1-1; D unresolved. The CDR3 totals 16 residues. Germline CDR1 MNHEY, CDR2 SVGAGI. The germline V and J ends were trimmed by 0 bases and 0 bases, with 11 bases remaining between them. The CDR3 is CASSYSYTRLNTEAFF. CDR3 sequence (DNA): TGTGCCAGCAGTTACTCTTACACGCGCTTGAACACTGAAGCTTTCTTT.

This clone was recorded at least ten times. V and J are TRBV11-2 and TRBJ2-7; D remains unclear. V dropped 8 bases and J dropped 6 bases, with 17 bases sitting between them. Germline values: CDR1 SGHAT, CDR2 FQNNGV. CDR3 length: 13 amino acids. The CDR3 protein is CASGITPNGEQYF. In nucleotides, the CDR3 is TGTGCCAGCGGGATAACTCCGAACGGCGAGCAGTACTTC.

The chain couples TRBV30 to TRBJ1-2; D not resolved. The V end was cut by 2 bases, the J end by 3 bases, with 7 bases between. Germline assignment: CDR1 GTSNPN and CDR2 SVGIG (reference sequence). The CDR3 is made up of 12 amino acids. The DNA for the CDR3 is TGTGCCTGGAGTAATTTATACTATGGCTACACCTTC. The encoded protein is CAWSNLYYGYTF. Supplemented by reference TRBV30 and TRBJ1-2, the full variable domain reads SQTIHQWPATLVQPVGSPLSLECTVEGTSNPNLYWYRQAAGRGLQLLFYSVGIGQISSEVPQNLSASRPQDRQFILSSKKLLLSDSGFYLCAWSNLYYGYTFGSGTRLTVV.

There are many counts of this clone. The gene calls are TRBV30 and TRBJ2-3, with 11 bases lining up with TRBD1. J lost 1 base, V lost 2 bases, and 11 bases had no gene match. CDR1 is GTSNPN, CDR2 SVGIG, per germline (reference sequence). The length of the CDR3 is 18 residues. CDR3 protein: CAWSRGQGGRLRTDTQYF. CDR3 nucleotides: TGTGCCTGGAGTAGGGGACAGGGGGGTCGGTTGCGCACAGATACGCAGTATTTT.

This clone was seen ten or more times. The chain links TRBV20-1 to TRBJ2-7; D unclear. Per germline, CDR1 DFQATT and CDR2 SNEGSKA (reference sequence). Trimming cost V 5 bases and J 1 base, with 12 bases left between them. The CDR3 has 13 residues. CDR3 sequence reads: CSAAMTNSYEQYF. DNA of the CDR3: TGCAGTGCTGCAATGACCAATTCCTACGAGCAGTACTTC.

This clone was recorded at least ten times. The chain has TRBV20-1 and TRBJ2-5, with 14 bases matching TRBD2. Germline V lookup: CDR1 DFQATT, CDR2 SNEGSKA (reference sequence). The CDR3 totals 15 residues. V trimming: 5 bases; J trimming: 7 bases; junction bases outside the gene matches: 9. The CDR3 is CSAPRLAGGLGTQYF. DNA for the CDR3: TGCAGTGCTCCCCGACTAGCGGGAGGGTTAGGGACCCAGTACTTC.

This clone was recorded a few times. The V call is TRBV14, the J call TRBJ2-6; a possible D gene is TRBD2 (5 bases). This CDR3 is 13 amino acids long. Germline lookup yields CDR1 SGHDN and CDR2 FVKESK. V dropped 4 bases and J dropped 4 bases, with 5 bases sitting between them. The CDR3 coding sequence is TGTGCCAGCAGCCGGAGGGGGGCCAACGTCCTGACTTTC. Its protein is CASSRRGANVLTF.